Listed below are T cell receptor beta chains from one sample, sequenced in a study of technical replicates of blood from a handful of donors. Profiling relied on immunoSEQ multiplex PCR, and the TCRdb table lists in-frame clones only, not all of them. The table has approximately 15,000 clones, roughly 84% seen once. Material for sequencing was PBMCs. The origin of the receptors is a human donor in good health. The CDR3 runs from the conserved cysteine through the conserved F or W. D genes are given only for firm matches. Expanded clones get a size class; other rows say once, few or many, or leave the size out.

-	TRBV6-1	TRBJ2-1	-	TGTGCCAGCGGGGAGGTCGGACCTTACAATGAGCAGTTCTTC	CASGEVGPYNEQFF
-	TRBV19	TRBJ2-1	-	TGTGCCAGTAGCCGGGACAAGTCAAAAAGCTCCTACAATGAGCAGTTCTTC	CASSRDKSKSSYNEQFF
TRBD1	TRBV30	TRBJ1-2	-	TGTGCCTGGAGTGGCTGGACAGGGACAGGCGGCTACACCTTC	CAWSGWTGTGGYTF
TRBD2	TRBV19	TRBJ2-1	once	TGTGCCAGTAGTATAAAAAAGGCTAGCGGGACCCACACGCGCGATGAGCAGTTCTTC	CASSIKKASGTHTRDEQFF
TRBD1	TRBV10-3	TRBJ1-5	-	TGTGCCACCGGGGGACAGGGAGGGATTAACAATCAGCCCCAGCATTTT	CATGGQGGINNQPQHF
-	TRBV28	TRBJ1-4	-	TGTGCCAGCAGTTTGCAACAGGGTCTAGCTAATGAAAAACTGTTTTTT	CASSLQQGLANEKLFF
TRBD1	TRBV6-4	TRBJ1-1	-	TGTGCCAGCAGTGACTCGTCCGGGACAGGGGGCAGAGCTTTCTTT	CASSDSSGTGGRAFF
TRBD2	TRBV10-3	TRBJ2-3	-	TGTGCCATCAGTATTCAATTGGAAAGGCTAGCGGCCACAGATACGCAGTATTTT	CAISIQLERLAATDTQYF
-	TRBV13	TRBJ1-4	-	TGTGCCAGCAGCCCGGCGGGGAGGGGGTCAACTAATGAAAAACTGTTTTTT	CASSPAGRGSTNEKLFF
-	TRBV5-5	TRBJ1-5	-	TGTGCCAGCAGCCTTGACACGTATAGCAATCAGCCCCAGCATTTT	CASSLDTYSNQPQHF
TRBD2	TRBV7-3	TRBJ2-3	-	TGTGCCAGCAGCTCTGCAGCGGGGATCGCTTCTGATACGCAGTATTTT	CASSSAAGIASDTQYF
-	TRBV2	TRBJ1-1	-	TGTGCCAGCAGTGGGGACTGGAACACTGAAGCTTTCTTT	CASSGDWNTEAFF
TRBD1	TRBV5-6	TRBJ1-1	-	TGTGCCAGCAGCTTTCCCGACAGGGCTACTGAAGCTTTCTTT	CASSFPDRATEAFF
TRBD2	TRBV7-3	TRBJ2-1	-	TGTGCCAGCAGCTTAAGGGGACTAGCGGGAGAGGTCGCCTACAATGAGCAGTTCTTC	CASSLRGLAGEVAYNEQFF
-	TRBV6-1	TRBJ2-5	-	TGTGCCAGCCTTGGGTGGGGAGAGGGAGAGACCCAGTACTTC	CASLGWGEGETQYF
TRBD2	TRBV6-4	TRBJ2-6	-	TGTGCCAGCAGTGACTCCGGGGGGACTGGGGCCAACGTCCTGACTTTC	CASSDSGGTGANVLTF
-	TRBV6-1	TRBJ1-2	-	TGTGCCAGCAACCTATACGGCTACACCTTC	CASNLYGYTF
TRBD2	TRBV7-6	TRBJ2-2	-	TGTGCCAGCAGCTTATACGGCGGGAGGGCCGCTGGGGAGCTGTTTTTT	CASSLYGGRAAGELFF
-	TRBV6-5	TRBJ2-1	once	TGTGCCAGCAGTTACCAGGGGGGCTACAATGAGCAGTTCTTC	CASSYQGGYNEQFF
-	TRBV2	TRBJ2-2	-	TGTGCCAGCAGTATTCGGACAGCCTTGGGCGGGGAGCTGTTTTTT	CASSIRTALGGELFF
TRBD2	TRBV7-9	TRBJ2-4	-	TGTGCCAGCAGCGCCAGACTAGCGGGAGCTTTAAACATTCAGTACTTC	CASSARLAGALNIQYF
-	TRBV5-1	TRBJ1-1	-	TGCGCCAGCAGCTCCTCCAGGGGTTATACGAACACTGAAGCTTTCTTT	CASSSSRGYTNTEAFF
TRBD2	TRBV6-1	TRBJ2-7	-	TGTGCCAGCAGACCCACTAGCGGGAGTATCCACGAGCAGTACTTC	CASRPTSGSIHEQYF